This T cell receptor beta chain was found in a study of blood T cell repertoires in COVID-19. TCRdb's copy holds only in-frame clones and misses some; the assay was immunoSEQ multiplex PCR. Among fewer than 400,000 clones, about nine tenths were seen once, and the ten largest hold around 8.9%. This CDR3 comprises 14 residues. Germline values: CDR1 SGHAT, CDR2 FQNNGV. V was trimmed by 5 bases and J by 0 bases, leaving 8 bases between them. The receptor was derived from a woman younger than 30 who had recovered from COVID-19. The gene calls are TRBV11-2 and TRBJ1-5; D is possibly TRBD1 (6 bases). Sequenced sample: PBMCs or T cells enriched from blood (not recorded which). The CDR3 region has the DNA TGTGCCAGCAGCGCCAGGGGTAGCAATCAGCCCCAGCATTTT. Its translation is CASSARGSNQPQHF.